Below are 4 T cell receptor beta chains sequenced from a single sample in a study of blood T cell repertoires in COVID-19. Assay used: immunoSEQ multiplex PCR; TCRdb lists only in-frame clones, some missing. The sample includes around 220,000 clones, around nine tenths of them seen just once. The sample taken for sequencing was peripheral blood. Every receptor here comes from a woman aged 40 to 50 who had recovered from COVID-19.

This clone was detected only a few times. The V and J genes are TRBV19 and TRBJ1-5, with D possibly being TRBD1 (5 bases). Germline CDR1 reads LNHDA; CDR2 reads SQIVND (reference sequence). Trimming cost V 3 bases and J 2 bases, with 11 bases left between them. This CDR3 has 15 residues. The CDR3 nucleotides read TGTGCCAGTAGTATCAACGGGGGTGGCAATCAGCCCCAGCATTTT. Protein: CASSINGGGNQPQHF.

V is TRBV6-5 and J is TRBJ1-5; the D gene is possibly TRBD1 (6 bases). V lost 6 bases and J 0 bases, leaving 12 bases between the germline ends. The CDR3 covers 15 residues. Germline V gene lookup returns CDR1 MNHEY and CDR2 SVGAGI. This CDR3 reads CASRVGGASNQPQHF. Here the CDR3 DNA reads TGTGCCAGCAGGGTGGGGGGGGCTAGCAATCAGCCCCAGCATTTT.

This clone has a handful of counts. The V and J genes are TRBV9 and TRBJ1-3; D is unresolved. The CDR3 contains 16 residues. V was shortened by 4 bases and J by 2 bases, with 16 bases between the two germline ends. From germline, CDR1 is SGDLS and CDR2 YYNGEE. CDR3 in DNA: TGTGCCAGCAGCCCCAGAGAGGGCGGGGCTGGAAACACCATATATTTT. Its protein product is CASSPREGGAGNTIYF. The full variable domain, its missing parts supplied by reference TRBV9 and TRBJ1-3, is DSGVTQTPKHLITATGQRVTLRCSPRSGDLSVYWYQQSLDQGLQFLIQYYNGEERAKGNILERFSAQQFPDLHSELNLSSLELGDSALYFCASSPREGGAGNTIYFGEGSWLTVV.

The chain employs TRBV5-1 and TRBJ1-4; 7 nucleotides align to TRBD1. The CDR3 runs 14 residues. Germline V gene lookup returns CDR1 SGHRS and CDR2 YFSETQ. V shed 4 bases and J 5 bases; nucleotides not matched to a gene: 5. The CDR3 DNA reads TGCGCCAGCAGCAGGACAGGAATCAATGAAAAACTGTTTTTT. Amino acids: CASSRTGINEKLFF. The full variable domain, in which reference TRBV5-1 and TRBJ1-4 provide the parts outside the CDR3, is KAGVTQTPRYLIKTRGQQVTLSCSPISGHRSVSWYQQTPGQGLQFLFEYFSETQRNKGNFPGRFSGRQFSNSRSEMNVSTLELGDSALYLCASSRTGINEKLFFGSGTQLSVL.